This TCR beta chain comes out of a study of T cell responses to AZD1222 COVID-19 vaccine. In regard to this clone: What it binds is unknown.

From germline, CDR1 is PRHDT and CDR2 FYEKMQ (reference sequence). The CDR3 runs 17 residues. Trimming removed 4 bases from V and 3 bases from J, with 19 bases in between. The study, taken as a whole, reports: Repertoire sampling was restricted to post-peak T cell response timepoints.

Profiled with immunoSEQ multiplex PCR; TCRdb holds only in-frame clones, not every one. The data contain about 140,000 clones, approximately 90% of them singletons. The sequence was obtained from an adult in good health. Here the sequenced sample was peripheral blood, taken on day 0 of AZD1222 vaccination. The V gene is TRBV13, the J gene TRBJ2-1, with a possible D match to TRBD2 (6 bases). The CDR3: CASSSTPGGQLYNEQFF. The CDR3 DNA is TGTGCCAGCAGCTCCACACCAGGAGGGCAACTCTACAATGAGCAGTTCTTC. The full variable domain, rest sourced from reference TRBV13 and TRBJ2-1, is AAGVIQSPRHLIKEKRETATLKCYPIPRHDTVYWYQQGPGQDPQFLISFYEKMQSDKGSIPDRFSAQQFSDYHSELNMSSLELGDSALYFCASSSTPGGQLYNEQFFGPGTRLTVL.